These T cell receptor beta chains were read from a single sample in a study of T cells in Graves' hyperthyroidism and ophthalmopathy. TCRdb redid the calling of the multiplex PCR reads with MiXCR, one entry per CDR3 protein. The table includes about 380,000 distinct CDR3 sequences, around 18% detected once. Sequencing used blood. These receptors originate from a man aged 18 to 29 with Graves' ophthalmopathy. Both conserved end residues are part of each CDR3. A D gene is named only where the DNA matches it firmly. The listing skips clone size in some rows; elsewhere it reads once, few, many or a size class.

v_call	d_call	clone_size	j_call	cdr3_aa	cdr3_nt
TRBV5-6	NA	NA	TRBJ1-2	CASSLAQGKGTF	TGTGCCAGCAGCTTGGCTCAGGGGAAGGGCACCTTC
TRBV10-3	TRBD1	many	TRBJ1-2	CAISEQGSYGYTF	TGTGCCATCAGCGAACAGGGGAGCTATGGCTACACCTTC
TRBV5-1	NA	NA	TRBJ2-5	CASSLAGQGAETQYF	TGCGCCAGCAGCTTGGCCGGGCAGGGAGCGGAGACCCAGTACTTC
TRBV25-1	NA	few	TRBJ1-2	CASSDPMGTRYGYTF	TGTGCCAGCAGTGACCCCATGGGGACACGCTATGGCTACACCTTC
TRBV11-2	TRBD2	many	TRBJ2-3	CASSFGTSGGTGGGDTQYF	TGTGCCAGCAGCTTTGGGACTAGCGGGGGCACGGGGGGAGGTGATACGCAGTATTTT
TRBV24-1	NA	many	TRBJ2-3	CATSGTYTGPLGLQYF	TGTGCCACCAGTGGTACCTATACCGGGCCTTTGGGCCTGCAGTATTTT
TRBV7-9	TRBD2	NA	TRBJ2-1	CASSRDSSGGAGWEQFF	TGTGCCAGCAGTCGGGACTCTAGCGGGGGGGCAGGTTGGGAGCAGTTCTTC
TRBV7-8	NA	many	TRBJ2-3	CASSSPDSQGSSTDTQYF	TGTGCCAGCAGCTCACCCGACTCGCAGGGGTCTAGCACAGATACGCAGTATTTT
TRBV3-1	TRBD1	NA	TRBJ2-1	CASSQDLGQGSSYNEQFF	TGTGCCAGCAGCCAAGATTTGGGACAGGGGAGCTCCTACAATGAGCAGTTCTTC
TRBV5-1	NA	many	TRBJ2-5	CASSLEFAGETQYF	TGCGCCAGCAGCTTGGAGTTCGCAGGAGAGACCCAGTACTTC
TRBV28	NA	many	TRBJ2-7	CASSLAARGQYF	TGTGCCAGCAGTTTAGCGGCCAGGGGGCAGTACTTC
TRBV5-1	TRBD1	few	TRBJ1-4	CASSLVGTGGEKLFF	TGCGCCAGCAGCTTGGTCGGGACAGGGGGAGAAAAACTGTTTTTT
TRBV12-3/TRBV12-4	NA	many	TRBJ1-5	CASSWETDSNQPQHF	TGTGCCAGCAGTTGGGAGACAGATAGCAATCAGCCCCAGCATTTT
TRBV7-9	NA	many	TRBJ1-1	CASSLEPGGQAFF	TGTGCCAGCAGCTTAGAACCCGGTGGACAAGCTTTCTTT
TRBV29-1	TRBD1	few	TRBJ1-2	CSVVGQAHYGYTF	TGCAGCGTTGTGGGACAGGCTCACTATGGCTACACCTTC
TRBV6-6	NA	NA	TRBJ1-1	CASSYSMMWGANTEAFF	TGTGCCAGCAGTTACTCGATGATGTGGGGGGCGAACACTGAAGCTTTCTTT
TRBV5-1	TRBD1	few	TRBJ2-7	CASSRIRDRNPTYEQYF	TGCGCCAGCAGCCGCATCCGGGACAGGAACCCGACCTACGAGCAGTACTTC
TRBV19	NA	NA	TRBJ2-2	CASSTQAPGELFF	TGTGCCAGTAGTACCCAGGCGCCTGGGGAGCTGTTTTTT
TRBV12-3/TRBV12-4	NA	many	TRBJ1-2	CASSSWGTDYGYTF	TGTGCCAGCAGTTCGTGGGGAACTGACTATGGCTACACCTTC
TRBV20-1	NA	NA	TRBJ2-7	CSASGSYPYEQYF	TGCAGTGCTAGCGGGAGTTATCCCTACGAGCAGTACTTC
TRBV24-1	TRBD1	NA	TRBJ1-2	CATSDPQTGNYGYTF	TGTGCCACCAGTGATCCACAGACAGGGAACTATGGCTACACCTTC
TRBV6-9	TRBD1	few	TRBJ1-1	CASSSTGGEGTEAFF	TGTGCCAGCAGTTCTACAGGGGGCGAAGGCACTGAAGCTTTCTTT
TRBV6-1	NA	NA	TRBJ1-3	CASSSRGEALTSTIYF	TGTGCCAGCAGTTCCCGAGGGGAGGCCCTAACGAGCACCATATATTTT
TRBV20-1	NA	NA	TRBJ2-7	CSTRAHRVSYEQYF	TGCAGTACCCGGGCCCACAGGGTCTCCTACGAGCAGTACTTC
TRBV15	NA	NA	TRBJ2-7	CATSRDLGYEQYF	TGTGCCACCAGCAGAGATTTGGGCTACGAGCAGTACTTC
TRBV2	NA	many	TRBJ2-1	CASSAHSKQGWNEQFF	TGTGCCAGCAGTGCCCATTCTAAACAGGGATGGAATGAGCAGTTCTTC
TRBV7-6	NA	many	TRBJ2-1	CASSFPYNSYNEQFF	TGTGCCAGCAGCTTCCCATACAACTCCTACAATGAGCAGTTCTTC
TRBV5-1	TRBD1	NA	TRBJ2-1	CASSSPARDSYNEQFF	TGTGCCAGCAGCTCACCAGCCCGGGACAGCTACAATGAGCAGTTCTTC
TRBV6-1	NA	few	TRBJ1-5	CAIQTASNQPQHF	TGTGCCATACAAACAGCTTCCAATCAGCCCCAGCATTTT
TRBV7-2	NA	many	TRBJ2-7	CASSQRASYEQYF	TGTGCCAGCAGCCAGAGGGCCTCCTACGAGCAGTACTTC
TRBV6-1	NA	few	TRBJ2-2	CASRPGPNTGELFF	TGTGCCAGCAGACCAGGCCCGAACACCGGGGAGCTGTTTTTT
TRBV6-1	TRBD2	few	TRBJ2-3	CASSEGAGGRDTQYF	TGTGCCAGCAGTGAAGGAGCGGGGGGGAGAGATACGCAGTATTTT
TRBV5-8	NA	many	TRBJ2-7	CASSLDRASDEQYF	TGTGCCAGCAGCTTGGACAGGGCTTCTGACGAGCAGTACTTC
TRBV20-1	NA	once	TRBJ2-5	CSARDWARASETQYF	TGCAGTGCTAGAGATTGGGCTAGGGCTTCCGAGACCCAGTACTTC
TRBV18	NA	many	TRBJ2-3	CASSPGQSTDTQYF	TGTGCCAGCTCACCCGGCCAGAGCACAGATACGCAGTATTTT
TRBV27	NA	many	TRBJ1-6	CASRYLGGSSYNSPLHF	TGTGCCAGCAGATACCTGGGGGGGTCTTCATATAATTCACCCCTCCACTTT
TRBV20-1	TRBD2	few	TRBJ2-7	CSARDGRGLAGFGPYYEQYF	TGCAGTGCTAGAGACGGCCGAGGACTAGCGGGTTTCGGACCTTACTACGAGCAGTACTTC